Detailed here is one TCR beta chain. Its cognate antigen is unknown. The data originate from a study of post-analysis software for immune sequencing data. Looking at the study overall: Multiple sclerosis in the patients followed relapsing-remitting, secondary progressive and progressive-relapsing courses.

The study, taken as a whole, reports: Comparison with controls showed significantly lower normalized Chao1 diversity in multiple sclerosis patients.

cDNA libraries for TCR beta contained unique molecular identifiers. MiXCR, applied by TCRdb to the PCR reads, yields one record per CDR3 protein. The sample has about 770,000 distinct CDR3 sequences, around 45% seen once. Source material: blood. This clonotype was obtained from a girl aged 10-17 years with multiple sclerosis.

CDR3: CASSQAGTSETYEQYF. The CDR3, as DNA: TGCGCCAGCAGCCAAGCCGGGACTAGCGAAACCTACGAGCAGTACTTC. The rearrangement joins TRBV4-1 to TRBJ2-1; 10 bases map to TRBD2. The end of the DNA is better explained by TRBJ2-7, so the J call may be wrong. The germline V gene has CDR1 MGHRA and CDR2 YSYEKL. There are 16 residues in the CDR3.